These 27 T cell receptor beta chains were all obtained from the same sample, sequenced in a study of metastatic and nonmetastatic thyroid tumors. Ahead of thyroid surgery, no patient had received treatment of any kind. TCRdb re-called clones via MiXCR from the PCR reads. The sample has tens of thousands of clones; approximately 15% are singletons. The sequenced sample consisted of tumor tissue. Every receptor here comes from a female donor with papillary thyroid cancer or a benign thyroid nodule (not recorded which). Some clones in this sample may be carry-over from other donors' samples.

This clone is judged medium-sized. The rearrangement joins TRBV18 to TRBJ2-6; D is perhaps TRBD1 or TRBD2 (5 bases each). Trimming shortened V by 5 bases and J by 8 bases, and 7 bases separated the two germline ends. The CDR3 length is 12 residues. The germline gives CDR1 KGHSH, CDR2 LQKENI. CDR3 residues: CASSGTTNVLTF. CDR3 nucleotides: TGTGCCAGCTCAGGGACGACCAACGTCCTGACTTTC.

In this sample, this clone turned up many times. This chain links TRBV6-2 or TRBV6-3 with TRBJ2-1; D is unclear. Germline values: CDR1 MNHEY, CDR2 SVGEGT. The CDR3 spans 12 residues. V lost 6 bases to trimming and J lost 6 bases, with 9 bases between them. CDR3 residues: CASSPALNEQFF. DNA of the CDR3: TGTGCCAGCAGCCCAGCCCTCAATGAGCAGTTCTTC.

This clone was detected many times. This chain links TRBV18 with TRBJ2-5; 8 nucleotides align to TRBD1. The CDR3 contains 14 residues. Germline CDR1 and CDR2: KGHSH and LQKENI. With V trimmed by 0 bases and J by 4 bases, 1 base remained unmatched. The CDR3 DNA reads as TGTGCCAGCTCACCACCTACAGGGGGAGAGACCCAGTACTTC. Amino acids: CASSPPTGGETQYF.

This clone was seen many times. The rearrangement links TRBV6-4 to TRBJ1-5; D is unclear. The germline V gene has CDR1 MRHNA and CDR2 SNTAGT. Trimming removed 3 bases at V and 4 bases at J, with 28 bases between. The CDR3 length is 20 residues. CDR3: CASSEKRKILGIGPNQPQHF. DNA of the CDR3: TGTGCCAGCAGTGAGAAAAGGAAGATACTCGGGATTGGGCCAAATCAGCCCCAGCATTTT.

This clone was observed many times. Sequence at one end of the junction differs from germline and may be a read error. J is TRBJ1-4 and V is TRBV6-1; 8 bases agree with TRBD1. Looked up from germline, CDR1 is MNHNS and CDR2 is SASEGT. This CDR3 is built from 17 residues. CDR3 coding DNA: TGTGCCGGCAGTTCGAACCTTCCAGGGGGCGGGAGGGAAAAACTGTTTTTT. Amino acids: CAGSSNLPGGGREKLFF.

This clone was recorded many times. V gene TRBV12-3 or TRBV12-4 combines with J gene TRBJ2-5; weak D call: TRBD2 (5 bases). The CDR3 is 16 residues long. V lost 2 bases and J 7 bases, leaving 20 bases between the germline ends. The CDR3 DNA reads as TGTGCCAGCAGTTTACACGGAGCCAAAATAGGAGGGACCCAGTACTTC. The encoded protein is CASSLHGAKIGGTQYF.

In its sample, this clone was seen many times. This chain connects TRBV6-1 to TRBJ1-5, with 12 bases that match TRBD1. CDR1 is MNHNS and CDR2 is SASEGT in the germline V gene. The CDR3 runs 15 residues. Trimming took 6 bases from V and 6 from J; bases not matched to a gene: 6. CDR3 sequence: CASRQGQGAVQPQHF. CDR3 sequence (DNA): TGTGCCAGCAGACAGGGACAGGGGGCCGTTCAGCCCCAGCATTTT.

This clone was detected many times. The chain couples TRBV20-1 to TRBJ2-1; the match to TRBD2 covers 11 bases. CDR3 length: 14 amino acids. CDR1 is DFQATT, CDR2 SNEGSKA, per germline (reference sequence). After removal of 5 bases from V and 7 bases from J, the junction contained 7 bases not matched to a gene. The CDR3 DNA sequence: TGCAGTGCTCGACTAGCGGGACGAACTAATGAGCAGTTCTTC. This codes for CSARLAGRTNEQFF.

This clone occurred many times. This chain uses TRBV18 with TRBJ1-1; D call uncertain. The germline V gene has CDR1 KGHSH and CDR2 LQKENI. CDR3 length equals 14 residues. With 1 base removed from V and 1 base from J, the gap between germline ends came to 7 bases. This chain's CDR3 is CASSPRTSNTEAFF. The CDR3 coding sequence is TGTGCCAGCTCACCACGGACTTCGAACACTGAAGCTTTCTTT.

This clone was seen many times. The rearrangement links TRBV12-3 or TRBV12-4 to TRBJ1-2; D might be TRBD1 (6 bases). Trimming removed 5 bases at V and 4 bases at J, with 23 bases between. CDR3 length: 17 amino acids. The CDR3 region is CASSPEPPGAGAYGYTF. CDR3 DNA sequence: TGTGCCAGCAGTCCCGAACCACCGGGGGCAGGGGCCTATGGCTACACCTTC.

This clone was counted many times. The CDR3 DNA sequence: TGTGCCAGCAGCTTCACTAGCGGGGCCTCCTACGAGCAGTACTTC. Its protein is CASSFTSGASYEQYF. The chain combines TRBV5-4 with TRBJ2-7; 10 bases are a match to TRBD2. The germline V gene encodes CDR1 SGHNT and CDR2 YYREEE (reference sequence). J gave up 0 bases and V 2 bases, and 2 bases lay outside the gene matches. This CDR3 has 15 residues.

This clone was detected ten times or more. The V call is TRBV20-1, the J call TRBJ1-2; TRBD1 might be the D (5 bases). CDR3 length: 12 amino acids. Germline V gene sequence: CDR1 DFQATT, CDR2 SNEGSKA (reference sequence). The V end was cut by 3 bases, the J end by 5 bases, with 10 bases between. CDR3 nucleotide sequence: TGCAGTGCTAGTCGGACAATATATGGCTACACCTTC. Translating gives CSASRTIYGYTF.

The chain recombines TRBV11-2 with TRBJ2-1; 8 positions agree with TRBD2. Germline assignment: CDR1 SGHAT and CDR2 FQNNGV. V trimming: 5 bases; J trimming: 5 bases; junction bases outside the gene matches: 11. The CDR3 length is 16 residues. The CDR3 protein is CASSPLPGGVHNEQFF. In DNA, the CDR3 is TGTGCCAGCAGCCCCCTACCGGGAGGGGTGCACAATGAGCAGTTCTTC.

This clone was picked up many times. The chain's CDR3 is CASRDPWANTEAFF. The CDR3 DNA follows: TGTGCCAGCAGAGACCCTTGGGCTAACACTGAAGCTTTCTTT. The chain carries TRBV7-2 and TRBJ1-1; D is unclear. Germline V lookup: CDR1 SGHTA, CDR2 FQGNSA. Trimming took 6 bases from V and 2 from J, leaving 13 bases between them. The CDR3 has 14 residues.

This clone is classed as medium-sized. The rearrangement links TRBV10-3 to TRBJ2-1; D gene unclear. The germline CDR1 and CDR2 sequences are ENHRY and SYGVKD. The length of the CDR3 is 13 residues. V lost 10 bases to trimming and J lost 5 bases, with 15 bases between them. As DNA, the CDR3 is TGTGCCACCCAAGCCTGGACGAACAATGAGCAGTTCTTC. It is translated as CATQAWTNNEQFF.

This clone was seen a few times. V and J are TRBV10-3 and TRBJ2-2; D not resolved. Germline CDR1 is ENHRY and CDR2 is SYGVKD. The CDR3 consists of 14 residues. V lost 9 bases and J lost 3, with 14 bases in between. As DNA, the CDR3 is TGTGCCATTCGTGGTGTGGTGTACACCGGGGAGCTGTTTTTT. It yields the protein CAIRGVVYTGELFF.

This clone was observed a handful of times. J is TRBJ1-2 and V is TRBV10-3; D call uncertain. This CDR3 has 15 residues. The germline V gene encodes CDR1 ENHRY and CDR2 SYGVKD. Trimming pared 2 bases from V and 3 bases from J, leaving 13 bases between. In nucleotides, the CDR3 is TGTGCCATCAGTGAGCGAGAGGGTTGGTACTATGGCTACACCTTC. It codes for CAISEREGWYYGYTF.

At least ten counts were recorded for this clone. The V call is TRBV11-1, the J call TRBJ2-2, with 8 nucleotides matching TRBD1. Germline V gene sequence: CDR1 SGHAT, CDR2 FQDESV (reference sequence). V gave up 3 bases and J gave up 1 base; unmatched junction bases: 4. The CDR3 length is 16 residues. Here the CDR3 reads CASSFFGQGNTGELFF. DNA for the CDR3: TGTGCCAGCAGCTTTTTCGGACAGGGGAACACCGGGGAGCTGTTTTTT.

In regard to this clone: One junction end does not reproduce the germline sequence, and a read error may be involved. The chain couples TRBV11-1 to TRBJ2-1; perhaps TRBD2 as D (5 bases). There are 15 residues in the CDR3. Per the germline V gene, CDR1 is SGHAT and CDR2 is FQDESV (reference sequence). In DNA, the CDR3 is TGTGCCAGCACCCTAGCTAGGCCCGCCTACAGTGAGCAGTTCTTC. Protein: CASTLARPAYSEQFF. Drawing the rest from reference TRBV11-1 and TRBJ2-1, the complete variable domain is EAEVAQSPRYKITEKSQAVAFWCDPISGHATLYWYRQILGQGPELLVQFQDESVVDDSQLPKDRFSAERLKGVDSTLKIQPAELGDSAMYLCASTLARPAYSEQFFGPGTRLTVL.

This clone is labeled medium-sized (0.01 to 0.1%). V gene TRBV10-3 combines with J gene TRBJ2-7, with TRBD1 identical over 10 bases. CDR3 size: 14 residues. CDR1 is ENHRY and CDR2 is SYGVKD in the germline V gene. V was pared by 4 bases and J by 1 base, with 1 base of the junction left unmatched. The CDR3: CAISGDRGSYEQYF. The DNA for the CDR3 is TGTGCCATCAGTGGGGACAGGGGTTCCTACGAGCAGTACTTC.

This clone was found many times. The V and J genes are TRBV6-2 or TRBV6-3 and TRBJ2-1; D is unresolved. V was pared by 0 bases and J by 1 base, with 4 bases between. CDR1 and CDR2 (germline): MNHEY, SVGEGT. This CDR3 has 14 amino acids. Here the CDR3 reads CASSYSWSYNEQFF. CDR3 nucleotides: TGTGCCAGCAGTTACTCGTGGTCCTACAATGAGCAGTTCTTC.

This clone is classed as medium-sized. V usage is TRBV18 and J usage is TRBJ1-2; maybe TRBD1 (5 bases). The CDR3 is 14 amino acids. V was trimmed by 4 bases and J by 7 bases, leaving 16 bases between them. The V gene's germline CDR1 is KGHSH and CDR2 LQKENI. The chain's CDR3 is CASSQDRWGGGYTF. The CDR3 coding sequence is TGTGCCAGCTCACAAGATCGATGGGGCGGTGGCTACACCTTC.

The chain recombines TRBV6-1 with TRBJ1-2; tentative D call: TRBD1 (5 bases). With 6 bases removed from V and 6 bases from J, the gap between germline ends came to 14 bases. The CDR3 is 13 residues long. The germline CDR1 and CDR2 sequences are MNHNS and SASEGT. CDR3 in amino acids: CASRVGAGDGYTF. The CDR3 DNA sequence: TGTGCCAGCAGGGTAGGGGCGGGGGATGGCTACACCTTC.

On this clone itself: Germline and junction disagree at one end, which may indicate a read error. The J gene is TRBJ2-2, the V gene TRBV28; the D gene is possibly TRBD1 (6 bases). This CDR3 has 16 residues. Per germline, CDR1 MDHEN and CDR2 SYDVKM. CDR3 nucleotide sequence: TGTGCCAGCAGCCTTAATAGGGGGTCGGGCACCTGGGAGCTGTTTTTT. This gives the protein CASSLNRGSGTWELFF.

In this sample, this clone turned up many times. V usage is TRBV5-8 and J usage is TRBJ1-1; 9 nucleotides line up with TRBD1. CDR3 length equals 15 residues. Germline CDR1 and CDR2: SGHTS and YDEGEE. Trimming at V came to 4 bases and at J to 4 bases, leaving 8 bases not matched to a gene. The CDR3 DNA is TGTGCCAGCAGCGCCCGGGACAGGGTACTCACTGAAGCTTTCTTT. Protein sequence: CASSARDRVLTEAFF.

This clone occurred many times. This rearrangement joins TRBV29-1 to TRBJ1-1; perhaps TRBD1 as D (5 bases). CDR3 size: 13 residues. The germline V gene encodes CDR1 SQVTM and CDR2 ANQGSEA. V lost 6 bases and J lost 4, with 15 bases in between. This CDR3 is CSVPGQKVTEAFF. In DNA, the CDR3 is TGCAGCGTCCCTGGACAAAAAGTCACTGAAGCTTTCTTT.

Here the CDR3 DNA reads TGCAGTGCTCCTGAACCGGGGCGGATAACCGGGGAGCTGTTTTTT. Amino acid sequence: CSAPEPGRITGELFF. The gene calls are TRBV20-1 and TRBJ2-2; either TRBD1 or TRBD2 may supply D (5 bases each). Germline values: CDR1 DFQATT, CDR2 SNEGSKA (reference sequence). The V and J ends lost 5 bases and 5 bases respectively, with 18 bases between them. This CDR3 is built from 15 residues.